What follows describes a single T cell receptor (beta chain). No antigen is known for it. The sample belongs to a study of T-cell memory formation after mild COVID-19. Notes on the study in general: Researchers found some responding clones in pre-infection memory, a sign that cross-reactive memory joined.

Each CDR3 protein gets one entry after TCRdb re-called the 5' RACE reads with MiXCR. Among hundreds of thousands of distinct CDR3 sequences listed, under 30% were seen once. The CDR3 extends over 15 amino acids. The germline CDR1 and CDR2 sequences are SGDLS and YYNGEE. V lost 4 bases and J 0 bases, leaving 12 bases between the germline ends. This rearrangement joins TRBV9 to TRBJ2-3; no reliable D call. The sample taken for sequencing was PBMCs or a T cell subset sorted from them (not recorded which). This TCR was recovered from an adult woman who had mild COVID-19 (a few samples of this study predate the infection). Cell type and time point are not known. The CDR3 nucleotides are TGTGCCAGCAGCCCCCCAGGACCAAGCACAGATACGCAGTATTTT. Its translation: CASSPPGPSTDTQYF.